The subject of this entry is one TCR beta chain. Its antigen is still unknown. The data derive from a study of beta chain features in type 1 diabetes. General study findings and limits: Moderately but significantly shorter TCRB CDR3s were found in Type 1 diabetes patients in all four CD4+ subsets.

Reverse transcribing all isolated RNA meant expressed TCRB transcripts were sequenced. Profiled with immunoSEQ multiplex PCR; TCRdb holds only in-frame clones, not every one. This sample has about 340,000 clones, with approximately 12% found just once. The clonotype was recovered from a woman younger than 30 with type 1 diabetes. The specimen was naive CD4+ T cells from blood.

The DNA for the CDR3 is TGTGCCAGCAGCTTAGCGAGAGGGACCGGGGAGCTGTTTTTT. Translating it yields CASSLARGTGELFF. V gene TRBV7-8 combines with J gene TRBJ2-2; the D gene is possibly TRBD2 (5 bases). This CDR3 contains 14 residues. V was trimmed by 0 bases and J by 5 bases, leaving 7 bases between them. The germline V gene has CDR1 SGHVS and CDR2 FQNEAQ.